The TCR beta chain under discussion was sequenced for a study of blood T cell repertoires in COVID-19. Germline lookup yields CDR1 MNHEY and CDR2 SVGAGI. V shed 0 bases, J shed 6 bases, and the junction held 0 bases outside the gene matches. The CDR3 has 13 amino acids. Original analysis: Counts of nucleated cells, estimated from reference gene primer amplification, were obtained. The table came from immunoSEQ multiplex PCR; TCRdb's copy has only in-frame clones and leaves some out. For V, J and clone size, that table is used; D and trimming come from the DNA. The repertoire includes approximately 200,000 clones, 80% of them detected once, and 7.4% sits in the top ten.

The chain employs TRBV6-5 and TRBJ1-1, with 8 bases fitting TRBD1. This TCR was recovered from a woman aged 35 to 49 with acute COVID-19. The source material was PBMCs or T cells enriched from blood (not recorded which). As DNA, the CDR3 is TGTGCCAGCAGTTACTCGACAGGGGCTGAAGCTTTCTTT. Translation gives CASSYSTGAEAFF.